This TCR beta chain was identified in a study of T cell repertoires in cytomegalovirus infection. Study summary: Public TCR beta signatures provided an indication of both CMV infection and a matching HLA type.

This clonotype has at least ten counts. Its antigen remains unidentified. Germline values: CDR1 DFQATT, CDR2 SNEGSKA (reference sequence). Trimming left V 3 bases short and J 4 bases short, with 10 bases between. The CDR3 runs to 13 residues. Study results and caveats: The ex vivo response was dominated by HLA-C-restricted CMV-specific TCR beta clonotypes. Cumulated frequencies of public TCR beta families served to identify carriers of CMV plus the relevant HLA.

TCRdb processed the reads anew with MiXCR; each CDR3 protein has one entry. The profile shows some 220,000 distinct CDR3 sequences, around 6.6% of them singletons. The rearrangement links TRBV20-1 to TRBJ1-5; D is perhaps TRBD1 (6 bases). The receptor was derived from a human donor in good health (CMV status not recorded). Some clones in this sample may be carry-over from other donors' samples. Sequencing input: PBMCs. The CDR3 loop is CSASSTGNQPQHF. CDR3 nucleotide sequence: TGCAGTGCTAGTTCTACAGGGAATCAGCCCCAGCATTTT.